These T cell receptor beta chains were read from a single sample in a study of cytomegalovirus exposure and HLA in healthy donors. Using immunoSEQ multiplex PCR, the repertoire was profiled, and TCRdb retains in-frame clones only, with some absent. The repertoire table contains under 70,000 clones. Sequenced sample: PBMCs. These receptors were collected from a middle-aged man in good health and CMV-seropositive. The CDR3 runs from the conserved cysteine through the conserved F or W. D genes are given only for firm matches.

v_gene	d_gene	j_gene	CDR3nt	CDR3aa
TRBV6-5	TRBD2	TRBJ2-3	TGTGCCAGCAGTTCCCAAGGGACTATGACAGATACGCAGTATTTT	CASSSQGTMTDTQYF
TRBV20-1	TRBD2	TRBJ2-7	TGCAGTTGGGGACTAGGTGGAAGGCAGTACTTC	CSWGLGGRQYF
TRBV25-1	TRBD1	TRBJ2-2	TGTGCCAGCGACAGATCCGGGACAGAGAACACCGGGGAGCTGTTTTTT	CASDRSGTENTGELFF
TRBV7-9	-	TRBJ2-1	TGTGCCAGCCAGGTAGACAATGAGCAGTTCTTC	CASQVDNEQFF
TRBV6-5	TRBD2	TRBJ2-7	TGTGCCAGCAGTTACTCGGGTAGCGGGGGTACCTACGAGCAGTACTTC	CASSYSGSGGTYEQYF
TRBV7-8	-	TRBJ1-1	TGTGCCAGCAGCCCCCACAGGGAAAGAGTGACTGAAGCTTTCTTT	CASSPHRERVTEAFF
TRBV4-1	-	TRBJ1-5	TGCGCCAGCAGCCAAGGGCAAATTTGGGATGGGGAGGCTCAGCCCCAGCATTTT	CASSQGQIWDGEAQPQHF
TRBV7-9	TRBD1	TRBJ1-2	TGTGCCAGCAGCGCTTGGACAGGGCCGACCTATGGCTACACCTTC	CASSAWTGPTYGYTF
TRBV7-9	-	TRBJ1-2	TGTGCCAGCGGACGGGTGGACAGTCCCCTTGGATATGGCTACACCTTC	CASGRVDSPLGYGYTF
TRBV30	TRBD1	TRBJ1-5	TGTGCCTGGAAAGGTGGACAGGGCCATCAGCCCCAGCATTTT	CAWKGGQGHQPQHF
TRBV5-1	TRBD1	TRBJ2-7	TGCGCCAGCAGCTTGTCCCCGGACAGGGCTGCCTACGAGCAGTACTTC	CASSLSPDRAAYEQYF
TRBV18	-	TRBJ2-7	TGTGCCAGCTCATATGGCAGGGTCGCCTACGAGCAGTACTTC	CASSYGRVAYEQYF
TRBV6-4	TRBD2	TRBJ2-1	TGTGCCAGCAGTGGCACGGGGGGGTCGAATGAGCAGTTCTTC	CASSGTGGSNEQFF
TRBV6-1	-	TRBJ1-5	TGTGCCAGCAGTGAAGTCGGGAGGTCCAATCAGCCCCAGCATTTT	CASSEVGRSNQPQHF
TRBV11-3	-	TRBJ2-7	TGTGCCAGCAGCTTAGAGGACAGTCCTTACTACGAGCAGTACTTC	CASSLEDSPYYEQYF
TRBV18	TRBD2	TRBJ2-7	TGTGCCAGCTCACCCCCGACAGGGAATTGGGTAGCGGGAGAAATTGGATACGAGCAGTACTTC	CASSPPTGNWVAGEIGYEQYF
TRBV6-5	-	TRBJ2-7	TGTGCCAGCAGTTACTCTTCGTCGAGGCAGAAGGAGTACTTC	CASSYSSSRQKEYF
TRBV30	-	TRBJ1-1	TGTGCCTGGAGGGGCGGGGGAGAAGCTTTCTTT	CAWRGGGEAFF
TRBV5-6	-	TRBJ1-2	TGTGCCAGCAGCCCGAACAGGAATGGCTACACCTTC	CASSPNRNGYTF
TRBV7-8	TRBD2	TRBJ2-3	TGTGCCAGCAGCTTAGGGCTAGCGGGCCCGGGGGATACGCAGTATTTT	CASSLGLAGPGDTQYF
TRBV19	-	TRBJ1-1	TGTGCCACCCACCCGGACAGGAACACTGAAGCTTTCTTT	CATHPDRNTEAFF
TRBV30	TRBD1	TRBJ2-3	TGTGCCTGGAGGGAGGGACAGGGAAGGACAGATACGCAGTATTTT	CAWREGQGRTDTQYF
TRBV6-1	TRBD2	TRBJ2-3	TGTGCCAGCAGTGAACTAGCGGGGGGGCCAGATACGCAGTATTTT	CASSELAGGPDTQYF
TRBV30	-	TRBJ1-5	TGTGCCTGGAGTTTGGGGGGGCCTCAGCCCCAGCATTTT	CAWSLGGPQPQHF
TRBV6-6	-	TRBJ1-2	TGTGCCAGCAGTCAACTCCCCCAGGTCTACTATGGCTACACCTTC	CASSQLPQVYYGYTF
TRBV6-5	-	TRBJ2-5	TGTGCCAGCAGTTCCCCCGGAGAGACCCAGTACTTC	CASSSPGETQYF
TRBV7-2	TRBD1	TRBJ1-5	TGTGCCAGCAGCTGGGGACAGGGAGGAAGCAATCAGCCCCAGCATTTT	CASSWGQGGSNQPQHF
TRBV4-2	-	TRBJ2-7	TGTGCCAGCAGCCAAAACAGGGAGTCCTACGAGCAGTACTTC	CASSQNRESYEQYF
TRBV6-1	TRBD1	TRBJ1-4	TGTGCCAGCAGTGAAGTGGGGACAGGGTTTAATGAAAAACTGTTTTTT	CASSEVGTGFNEKLFF